This TCR beta chain derives from a study of cytotoxic CD8 clonotypes in ibrutinib-treated CLL. Assay used: immunoSEQ multiplex PCR; TCRdb lists only in-frame clones, some missing. There are about 200,000 clones in the sample; 60% to 80% occur only once, and 11% lies in the top ten. Germline CDR1 and CDR2: SGHVS and FQNEAQ. This CDR3 is 15 amino acids long. Trimming left V 1 base short and J 2 bases short, with 12 bases between. This clonotype was sampled from a human donor with chronic lymphocytic leukemia. V is TRBV7-8 and J is TRBJ2-7; no clear D. The sample was PBMCs, taken after 12 months of ibrutinib treatment. The CDR3 spells CASSLGSYSPYEQYF. The CDR3 coding sequence is TGTGCCAGCAGCTTAGGGTCATATAGCCCCTACGAGCAGTACTTC.